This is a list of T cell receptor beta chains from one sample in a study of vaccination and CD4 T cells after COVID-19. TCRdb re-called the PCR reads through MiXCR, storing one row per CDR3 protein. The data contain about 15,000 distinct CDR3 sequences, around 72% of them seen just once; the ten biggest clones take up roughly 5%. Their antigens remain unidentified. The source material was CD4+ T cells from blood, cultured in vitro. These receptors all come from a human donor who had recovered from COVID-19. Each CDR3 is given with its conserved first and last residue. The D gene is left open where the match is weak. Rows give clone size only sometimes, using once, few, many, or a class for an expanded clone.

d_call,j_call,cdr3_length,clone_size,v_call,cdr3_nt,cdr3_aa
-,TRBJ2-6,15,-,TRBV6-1,TGTGCCAGCAGTGGGGGAGATTCCGGGGCCAACGTCCTGACTTTC,CASSGGDSGANVLTF
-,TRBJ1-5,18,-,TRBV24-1,TGTGCCACCAGTGATTCCCGCGGCAGGTCCTATAGCAATCAGCCCCAGCATTTT,CATSDSRGRSYSNQPQHF
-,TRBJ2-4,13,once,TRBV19,TGTGCCAGTAGTATGACAGGCGTTGACATTCAGTACTTC,CASSMTGVDIQYF
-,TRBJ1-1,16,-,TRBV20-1,TGCAGTGCTCCCAAAGGGGGGAGACTTTTAAGGACTGAAGCTTTCTTT,CSAPKGGRLLRTEAFF
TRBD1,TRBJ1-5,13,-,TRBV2,TGTGCCAGCATGGTGCAGGGGGGTCAGCCCCAGCATTTT,CASMVQGGQPQHF
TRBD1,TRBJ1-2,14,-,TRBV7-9,TGTGCCAGCAGCTTAACAGGGGCGAACTATGGCTACACCTTC,CASSLTGANYGYTF
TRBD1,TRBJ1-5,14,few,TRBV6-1,TGTGCCAGCAACGGACAGGCGTCGGGGCAGCCCCAGCATTTT,CASNGQASGQPQHF
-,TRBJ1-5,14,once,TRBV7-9,TGTGCCAGCAGCTTAGCAGGGACGGGGCAGCCCCAGCATTTT,CASSLAGTGQPQHF
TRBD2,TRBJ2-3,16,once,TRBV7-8,TGTGCCAGCAGCTCCGATCTAGCGGCCTACACAGATACGCAGTATTTT,CASSSDLAAYTDTQYF
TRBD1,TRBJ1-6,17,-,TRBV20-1,TGCAGTGCTAGAGACCCGGACAGGGGATCCTATAATTCACCCCTCCACTTT,CSARDPDRGSYNSPLHF
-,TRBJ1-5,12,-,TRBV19,TGTGCCAGTAGTATCGGGGACCCGCCCCAGCATTTT,CASSIGDPPQHF
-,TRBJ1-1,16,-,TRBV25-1,TGTGCCAGCAGTGACTCACGGGACACCTACCTCCCTGAAGCTTTCTTT,CASSDSRDTYLPEAFF
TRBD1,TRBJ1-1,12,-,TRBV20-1,TGCAGTGCTTCCAGGGGGCCCACTGAAGCTTTCTTT,CSASRGPTEAFF
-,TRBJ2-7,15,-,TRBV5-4,TGTGCCAGCAGCGTTACAGGGTCTAGCTCCTACGAGCAGTACTTC,CASSVTGSSSYEQYF
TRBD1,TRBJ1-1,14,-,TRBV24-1,TGTGCCACCAGTGCGACAGGGCAACTTAGGGGGGCTTTCTTT,CATSATGQLRGAFF
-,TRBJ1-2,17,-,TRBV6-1,TGTGCCAGCAGTGAAGGATATTTAGGGAGGGGTAAAGATGGCTACACCTTC,CASSEGYLGRGKDGYTF
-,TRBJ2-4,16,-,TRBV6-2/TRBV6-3,TGTGCCAGCAGTTACTATTCAGGGCGCGGCAAAAACATTCAGTACTTC,CASSYYSGRGKNIQYF
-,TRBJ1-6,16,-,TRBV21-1,TGTGCCAGCAGCAAAGTTTGGGGGGGCGGAGGGTCACCCCTCCACTTT,CASSKVWGGGGSPLHF
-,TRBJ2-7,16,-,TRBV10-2,TGCGCCAGCAGTGAGTCTGGACCTATAAGCTCCTACGAGCAGTACTTC,CASSESGPISSYEQYF
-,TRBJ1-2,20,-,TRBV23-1,TGCGCCAGCAGTCAATTCGATCGCAAGGGGAACGTGAGAGTAGTACTTTACTACACCTTC,CASSQFDRKGNVRVVLYYTF
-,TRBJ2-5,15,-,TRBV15,TGTGCCACCAGCAGAGATTTGAGAGGGCAGGAGACCCAGTACTTC,CATSRDLRGQETQYF
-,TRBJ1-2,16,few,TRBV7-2,TGTGCCAGCAGTGCCGGGGGGGGAAAAGCTAACTATGGCTACACCTTC,CASSAGGGKANYGYTF
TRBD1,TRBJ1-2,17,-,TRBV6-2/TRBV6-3,TGTGCCAGCAGACGGGGACAGGGGGCTTTAGAGAACTATGGCTACACCTTC,CASRRGQGALENYGYTF
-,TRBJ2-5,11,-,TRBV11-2,TGTGCCAGCAGCTTACGAGAGACCCAGTACTTC,CASSLRETQYF
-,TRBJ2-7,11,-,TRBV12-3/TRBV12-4,TGTGCCAGCAGTTTAGGGAGCATGCAGTACTTC,CASSLGSMQYF
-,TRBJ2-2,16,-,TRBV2,TGTGCCAGCAGTGCCCTGGGACACCTAAACACCGGGGAGCTGTTTTTT,CASSALGHLNTGELFF
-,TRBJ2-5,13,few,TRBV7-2,TGTGCCAGCAGCTTAGCGGGAGTGGGGACCCAGTACTTC,CASSLAGVGTQYF
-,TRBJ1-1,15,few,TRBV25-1,TGTGCCAGCAGTGACGGCCGGGTCTTGAACACTGAAGCTTTCTTT,CASSDGRVLNTEAFF
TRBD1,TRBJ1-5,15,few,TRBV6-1,TGTGCCAGCAGAGTCGACAGGGGGAGCAATCAGCCCCAGCATTTT,CASRVDRGSNQPQHF
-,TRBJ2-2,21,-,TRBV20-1,TGCAGTGCGTCAGGGGGTCGACAGTCTAAGGAGGGAGGGCCTCTTCCCGGGGAGCTGTTTTTT,CSASGGRQSKEGGPLPGELFF
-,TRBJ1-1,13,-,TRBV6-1,TGTGCCGCTACGTGGGGGTCGGACACTGAAGCTTTCTTT,CAATWGSDTEAFF
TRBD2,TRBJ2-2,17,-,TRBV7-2,TGTGCCAGCAGCCCTGGACTAGCGGGAGGGCGGGCCGGGGAGCTGTTTTTT,CASSPGLAGGRAGELFF
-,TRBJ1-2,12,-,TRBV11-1,TGTGCCAGCAGCTTATCAGGCGATGGCTACACCTTC,CASSLSGDGYTF
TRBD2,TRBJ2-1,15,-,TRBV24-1,TGTGCCACCAGTCAAACCGCGGGAGGGACATTAGAGCAGTTCTTC,CATSQTAGGTLEQFF
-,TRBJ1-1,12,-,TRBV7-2,TGTGCCAGCAGCTTAGACAGCCCTGAAGCTTTCTTT,CASSLDSPEAFF
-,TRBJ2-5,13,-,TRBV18,TGTGCCAGCCAGCCGACACCGACGGAGACCCAGTACTTC,CASQPTPTETQYF
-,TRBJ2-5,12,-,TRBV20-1,TGCAGTGCTAGACTAGCCGGGGAGACCCAGTACTTC,CSARLAGETQYF
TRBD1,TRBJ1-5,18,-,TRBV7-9,TGTGCCAGCAGCTTAGGGACAGGCGACCTCTATAGCAATCAGCCCCAGCATTTT,CASSLGTGDLYSNQPQHF
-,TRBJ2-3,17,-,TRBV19,TGTGCCAGTAGTACTTCCTCACTAGCACGGGGAGCGGATACGCAGTATTTT,CASSTSSLARGADTQYF
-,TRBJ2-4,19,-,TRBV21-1,TGTGCCAGCAGCAAAGGCGGGGCCCCAGGGGGGCAAGCCAAAAACATTCAGTACTTC,CASSKGGAPGGQAKNIQYF
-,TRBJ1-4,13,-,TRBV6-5,TGTGCCAGCAGTTACGAGAGGGGGAGAAAACTGTTTTTT,CASSYERGRKLFF
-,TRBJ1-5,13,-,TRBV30,TGTGCCTGGAGTGTCAGGGACAATCAGCCCCAGCATTTT,CAWSVRDNQPQHF
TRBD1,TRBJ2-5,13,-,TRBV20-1,TGCAGTGCCATACAGGGGGCGCGGGAGACCCAGTACTTC,CSAIQGARETQYF
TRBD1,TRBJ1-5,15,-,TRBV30,TGTGCCTGGAGTGTACCGGGACAGTTCAATCAGCCCCAGCATTTT,CAWSVPGQFNQPQHF
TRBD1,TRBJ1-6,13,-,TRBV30,TGTGCCTGGAGTGTACAGGGGGCTTCACCCCTCCACTTT,CAWSVQGASPLHF
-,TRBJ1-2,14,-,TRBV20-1,TGCAGTGCAACTGAAAGCAGGGGCCACTATGGCTACACCTTC,CSATESRGHYGYTF
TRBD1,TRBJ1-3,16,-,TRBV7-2,TGTGCCAGCAGTTACCGGGACAGGCGCTCTGGAAACACCATATATTTT,CASSYRDRRSGNTIYF
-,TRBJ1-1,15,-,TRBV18,TGTGCCAGCTCACCAATCAGGGATGGAAACACTGAAGCTTTCTTT,CASSPIRDGNTEAFF
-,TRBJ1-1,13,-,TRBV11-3,TGTGCCAGCAGCATCCGGTTGGGCACTGAAGCTTTCTTT,CASSIRLGTEAFF
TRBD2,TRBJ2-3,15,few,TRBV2,TGTGCCAGCAGTGATCCACTAGCGGTCACAGATACGCAGTATTTT,CASSDPLAVTDTQYF
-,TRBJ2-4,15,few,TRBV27,TGTGCCAGCAGGAGAATCGGGGCGACCAAAAACATTCAGTACTTC,CASRRIGATKNIQYF
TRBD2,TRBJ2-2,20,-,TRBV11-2,TGTGCCAGCAGCCCTACCCCCGACTGGCGGGAGGGCGTCGACACCGGGGAGCTGTTTTTT,CASSPTPDWREGVDTGELFF